Detailed here is one T cell receptor (beta chain). What it binds is not known. These data come from a study of T-cell reconstitution after alpha-beta-depleted transplantation in children. Study findings and constraints: High day-60 TCRbeta diversity in some patients came from surviving recipient T cells and thymic progenitors.

CDR3 length: 19 amino acids. Unmatched junction bases numbered 10, after V lost 0 bases and J lost 3 bases. The germline gives CDR1 SGHRS, CDR2 YFSETQ. Unique molecular identifiers were incorporated into the prepared TCRbeta library. TCRdb analysed the PCR reads with MiXCR anew, one entry per CDR3 protein. The sample carries roughly 570,000 distinct CDR3 sequences, 25% to 30% recorded once. This specimen was PBMCs, taken before TCRalphabeta/CD19-depleted stem cell transplant. The receptor's source is a boy in the first two years of life with Wiskott-Aldrich syndrome, due to receive a stem cell transplant. The rearrangement uses TRBV5-1 and TRBJ2-5; 14 bases agree with TRBD2. CDR3 coding DNA: TGCGCCAGCAGCTTGGCTGCGACTAGCGGGAGGGCCTTAAAAGAGACCCAGTACTTC. Its translation is CASSLAATSGRALKETQYF.